This T cell receptor beta chain comes out of a study of glioma-infiltrating T cells. Study-level points and caveats: Non-neoplastic patients had below-expected tissue-blood divergence, while all gliomas exceeded expectation.

The iRepertoire nested amplicon-rescue multiplex PCR amplified TCR alpha and beta CDR3s from RNA. TCRdb recomputed calls from the multiplex PCR reads with MiXCR, one row per CDR3 protein. This table has 150,000 or so distinct CDR3 sequences, about two fifths appearing once. The CDR3 is 14 residues long. Germline V CDR1 and CDR2: MNHGY, SAAAGT. V lost 4 bases and J lost 10, with 14 bases in between. Regarding this clonotype: Antigen specificity is unknown.

The material sequenced was glioma tissue, nonneoplastic brain tissue, or PBMCs (not recorded which). The receptor was isolated from a human donor with low-grade glioma or glioblastoma, undergoing nonglioma brain surgery, or in good health (not recorded which). The chain has TRBV6-8 and TRBJ1-6; no firm D call. This CDR3 is CASSFAVNGSPLHF. Here the CDR3 DNA reads TGTGCCAGCAGTTTCGCGGTTAATGGGTCACCCCTCCACTTT.